Listed below are T cell receptor beta chains from one sample, sequenced in a study of immune evolution from preneoplasia to lung adenocarcinoma. The repertoire was sequenced with immunoSEQ multiplex PCR; TCRdb's copy has only in-frame clones and lacks some. This table has around 4,100 clones, 86% appearing once. The sample taken for sequencing was FFPE minimally invasive lung adenocarcinoma tissue. The receptors derive from a person aged 70 to 85 with lung adenocarcinoma. The CDR3 runs from the conserved cysteine through the conserved F or W. The D gene is left open where the match is weak. Not every row has a clone size; where given, it reads once, few, many or a size class.

v_call	d_call	clone_size	j_call	cdr3_nt	cdr3_aa
TRBV2	-	-	TRBJ1-3	TGTGCCAGCAGAACAGGGAACACCATATATTTT	CASRTGNTIYF
TRBV19	-	-	TRBJ2-2	TGTGCCAGTAGTATAGGGGGCCGGGAGCTGTTTTTT	CASSIGGRELFF
TRBV5-1	TRBD1	few	TRBJ2-7	TGCGCCAGCAGCCGGACTTACACAGGGGAGCGCGAGCAGTACTTC	CASSRTYTGEREQYF
TRBV28	-	-	TRBJ2-5	TGTGCCAGCAGTCCTCTTTTTGGGGGAACACAAGAGACCCAGTACTTC	CASSPLFGGTQETQYF
TRBV2	-	-	TRBJ1-2	TGTGCCAGCAGTGAAGGCTATGGCTACACCTTC	CASSEGYGYTF
TRBV28	-	-	TRBJ1-2	TGTGCCACCCGGGCGGGCACTTCCCCCTGGGGCTACACCTTC	CATRAGTSPWGYTF
TRBV9	-	-	TRBJ1-5	TGTGCCAGCAGCGTCGGGCAGTCTCATCAGCCCCAGCATTTT	CASSVGQSHQPQHF
TRBV19	-	-	TRBJ1-1	TGTGCCAGTAGAGAAAACCGGGACGACACTGAAGCTTTCTTT	CASRENRDDTEAFF
TRBV28	TRBD1	-	TRBJ1-1	TGTGCCTCCAGGGGGGGGGCCGAGAACACTGAAGCTTTCTTT	CASRGGAENTEAFF
TRBV25-1	TRBD1	-	TRBJ1-1	TGTGCCACCGAGGACAGGACTCTTGAAGCTTTCTTT	CATEDRTLEAFF
TRBV7-2	-	-	TRBJ2-5	TGTGCCAGCAGCCAACAGGGCCTTAGGGGGGAGACCCAGTACTTC	CASSQQGLRGETQYF
TRBV7-9	TRBD1	-	TRBJ1-1	TGTGCCAGCAGCTGGCAGGGGGCGGACACTGAAGCTTTCTTT	CASSWQGADTEAFF
TRBV7-9	TRBD1	-	TRBJ2-2	TGTGCCAGCAGGACCCGACAGGGGAGGACCGGGGAGCTGTTTTTT	CASRTRQGRTGELFF
TRBV29-1	-	once	TRBJ2-1	TGCAGCGTTGGCTACAATGAGCAGTTCTTC	CSVGYNEQFF
TRBV6-5	TRBD1	-	TRBJ2-7	TGTGCCAGCAGTTACCGGACAGGGGCTGTTCTCTACGAGCAGTACTTC	CASSYRTGAVLYEQYF
TRBV10-3	TRBD2	-	TRBJ2-1	TGTGCCTCTCTTTCAGCGGGAGGGCCTAGAGTTCTGGTTGAGCAGTTCTTC	CASLSAGGPRVLVEQFF
TRBV5-6	-	-	TRBJ2-5	TGTGCCAGCAGCCAACGACGACTAGGGGGGGAGACCCAGTACTTC	CASSQRRLGGETQYF
TRBV10-1	TRBD1	-	TRBJ2-7	TGCGCCAGCAGAAACCGGACAGGGGGCGGGAGGCCCTCCTACGAGCAGTACTTC	CASRNRTGGGRPSYEQYF
TRBV7-2	-	-	TRBJ2-1	TGTGCCAGCAGCTTAGACCGGAGCTCCTACAATGAGCAGTTCTTC	CASSLDRSSYNEQFF
TRBV27	-	large	TRBJ2-2	TGTGCCAGCAGTTTTGGCGGGATAGGGGAGCTGTTTTTT	CASSFGGIGELFF
TRBV5-8	TRBD2	-	TRBJ2-5	TGTGCCAGCAGCCCGGGAAAGACTAGCCTTCAAGAGACCCAGTACTTC	CASSPGKTSLQETQYF
TRBV6-5	TRBD1	-	TRBJ2-4	TGTGCCAGCATGCAAACCCTCGGACAGGAGTACTTC	CASMQTLGQEYF
TRBV4-1	TRBD1	few	TRBJ2-5	TGCGCCAGCAGCCAAGCTGGACAGGTCCAAGAGACCCAGTACTTC	CASSQAGQVQETQYF
TRBV6-5	-	-	TRBJ1-1	TGTGCCATACAGTTGAACACTGAAGCTTTCTTT	CAIQLNTEAFF
TRBV6-1	TRBD1	-	TRBJ2-7	TGTGCCAGCAGTGAAATCCCGGACAGGGCGGTCGAGCAGTACTTC	CASSEIPDRAVEQYF
TRBV19	TRBD1	-	TRBJ1-1	TGTGCCAGTAGTGGGGGACAGGTTCGAATGGACACTGAAGCTTTCTTT	CASSGGQVRMDTEAFF
TRBV27	-	-	TRBJ2-1	TGTGCCAGCAGTTTAACGCGGAGCTATCATGAGCAGTTCTTC	CASSLTRSYHEQFF
TRBV12-5	-	once	TRBJ1-1	TGTGCTAGTGGTTTGATTCAGGGTTATAGCACTGAAGCTTTCTTT	CASGLIQGYSTEAFF
TRBV7-2	TRBD2	once	TRBJ2-7	TGTGCCAGCAGCCCGCGGGGGGGGGCCTCCTACGAGCAGTACTTC	CASSPRGGASYEQYF
TRBV4-1	TRBD2	-	TRBJ2-1	TGCGCCAGCATGAGGACTAGCGAGGGCAATGAGCAGTTCTTC	CASMRTSEGNEQFF
TRBV2	TRBD1	-	TRBJ1-4	TGTGCCAGCATATCAGGACAGGGGGCAGGACGGGAAAAACTGTTTTTT	CASISGQGAGREKLFF
TRBV2	-	few	TRBJ2-1	TGTGCCACTTGGGGGGTAGATAGAAATGAGCAGTTCTTC	CATWGVDRNEQFF
TRBV28	TRBD1	-	TRBJ2-3	TGTGCCAGCAGTTTGGGGACAGCGGCATTCACAGATACGCAGTATTTT	CASSLGTAAFTDTQYF